This T cell receptor (beta chain) stems from a study of T cell responses to AZD1222 COVID-19 vaccine. Study outcomes and limitations: Along spike, vaccine-associated CD4 TCRs were found throughout, with dominance at 160-218 and 743-854. It was only after the peak T cell response that any repertoires were sampled. Seropositivity was recorded at baseline in only six AZD1222 recipients. There were mostly white British donors and more females than males, and clonal diversity was possibly underestimated.

This table comes from immunoSEQ multiplex PCR, and its TCRdb copy is limited to in-frame clones, with some not included. Found here are around 100,000 clones, about 92% of them singletons; the top ten hold roughly 1.2%. V lost 3 bases, J lost 2 bases, and 7 bases lay in between. The germline CDR1 and CDR2 sequences are KGHSH and LQKENI. The CDR3 spans 13 residues. Concerning this clone: Its antigen is unidentified.

The chain employs TRBV18 and TRBJ2-5, with D possibly matching TRBD1 (6 bases). The receptor was derived from an adult in good health. The sample was peripheral blood, taken on day 0 of AZD1222 vaccination. CDR3 sequence: CASSPRGQETQYF. CDR3 bases: TGTGCCAGCTCACCGAGGGGGCAAGAGACCCAGTACTTC.